A single sample is the source of the 31 T cell receptor beta chains below, sequenced in a study of blood T cell repertoires in COVID-19. Sequencing used immunoSEQ multiplex PCR; TCRdb keeps in-frame clones, though not all of them. The table lists some 70,000 clones, roughly 80% of them singletons. The material sequenced was peripheral blood. The source of these receptors is a man over 45 with COVID-19, enrolled during active disease.

V is TRBV6-1 and J is TRBJ2-3; D gene unclear. Trimming took off 3 bases at V and 4 bases at J, with 14 bases between the two ends. In germline, CDR1 is MNHNS, CDR2 SASEGT. This CDR3 contains 15 residues. The CDR3 coding sequence is TGTGCCAGCAGTGAGACACCCTTGCCCCCAGATACGCAGTATTTT. Translated, it gives CASSETPLPPDTQYF.

This chain uses TRBV10-3 with TRBJ2-3; tentative D call: TRBD2 (5 bases). The germline gives CDR1 ENHRY, CDR2 SYGVKD. The CDR3 totals 15 residues. V lost 4 bases and J lost 0, with 11 bases in between. CDR3 loop: CAISASGSSTDTQYF. The CDR3 DNA sequence: TGTGCCATCAGTGCGAGCGGCTCAAGCACAGATACGCAGTATTTT.

This chain links TRBV19 with TRBJ2-7; D is unresolved. The V end was cut by 5 bases, the J end by 2 bases, with 13 bases between. Germline V gene data show CDR1 as LNHDA and CDR2 as SQIVND (reference sequence). The CDR3 extends over 14 amino acids. This CDR3 reads CASSLPSITYEQYF. The DNA of the CDR3 is TGTGCCAGTAGTCTACCATCTATAACCTACGAGCAGTACTTC.

V and J are TRBV6-4 and TRBJ2-2, with D unclear. This CDR3 contains 13 residues. Trimming stripped 5 bases from V and 6 bases from J, with 10 bases between. Germline lookup yields CDR1 MRHNA and CDR2 SNTAGT. CDR3: CASSLQEAGELFF. DNA for the CDR3: TGTGCCAGCAGTCTCCAAGAGGCCGGGGAGCTGTTTTTT.

CDR3 nucleotide sequence: TGTGCCAGCAGTTACTCTTCAGAGCAGGGCGGTGGCTACACCTTC. Its translation: CASSYSSEQGGGYTF. V is TRBV6-5 and J is TRBJ1-2, with a weak D call TRBD1 (5 bases). Trimming left V 0 bases short and J 7 bases short, with 15 bases between. The germline V gene has CDR1 MNHEY and CDR2 SVGAGI. The CDR3 length is 15 residues.

In this sample, this clone turned up many times. The CDR3 nucleotides are TGCGCCAGCAGCTTGGGACAGGCCCCAAATACGCAGTATTTT. Protein: CASSLGQAPNTQYF. The chain employs TRBV5-1 and TRBJ2-3; a possible D gene is TRBD1 (6 bases). Per germline, CDR1 SGHRS and CDR2 YFSETQ. This CDR3 has 14 residues. With 0 bases removed from V and 7 bases from J, the gap between germline ends came to 12 bases.

This rearrangement joins TRBV30 to TRBJ1-5; 11 bases align to TRBD1. Trimming took 2 bases from V and 6 from J; bases not matched to a gene: 3. The germline gives CDR1 GTSNPN, CDR2 SVGIG (reference sequence). The CDR3 runs to 14 residues. CDR3 nucleotides: TGTGCCTGGAGTACGGGACAGGGGGGTCAGCCCCAGCATTTT. Translated, it gives CAWSTGQGGQPQHF.

CDR3 DNA: TGCGCCAGCAGCTCGGGACTAGCGGGAGGCACATCTGGGGCCAACGTCCTGACTTTC. Amino acids: CASSSGLAGGTSGANVLTF. The V call is TRBV5-1, the J call TRBJ2-6, with 15 bases matching TRBD2. CDR3 length: 19 amino acids. Trimming took 3 bases from V and 1 from J; bases not matched to a gene: 5. Germline loops: CDR1 SGHRS, CDR2 YFSETQ. The variable domain in full, completed from reference TRBV5-1 and TRBJ2-6, reads KAGVTQTPRYLIKTRGQQVTLSCSPISGHRSVSWYQQTPGQGLQFLFEYFSETQRNKGNFPGRFSGRQFSNSRSEMNVSTLELGDSALYLCASSSGLAGGTSGANVLTFGAGSRLTVL.

The rearrangement uses TRBV24-1 and TRBJ2-3; D might be TRBD2 (6 bases). Germline V gene sequence: CDR1 KGHDR, CDR2 SFDVKD. Trimming pared 4 bases from V and 0 bases from J, leaving 13 bases between. The CDR3 has 16 amino acids. For the CDR3, the DNA is TGTGCCACCAGTGAGAGGGACTCTCCTAGCACAGATACGCAGTATTTT. Its protein is CATSERDSPSTDTQYF.

V is TRBV28 and J is TRBJ2-1; the match to TRBD2 covers 7 bases. V was pared by 7 bases and J by 8 bases, with 11 bases of the junction left unmatched. Germline V gives CDR1 MDHEN, CDR2 SYDVKM. This CDR3 has 14 amino acids. CDR3 DNA: TGTGCCAGCAACTTGGGCGGGAGCATCGATGAGCAGTTCTTC. Protein sequence: CASNLGGSIDEQFF.

The chain recombines TRBV9 with TRBJ1-2; D gene unclear. This CDR3 has 16 residues. V shed 0 bases and J shed 8 bases, with 20 bases lying between them. Germline V gives CDR1 SGDLS, CDR2 YYNGEE. CDR3 amino acids: CASSVEAAVLLRGYTF. The CDR3 nucleotides are TGTGCCAGCAGCGTAGAGGCAGCGGTCCTCCTTCGCGGCTACACCTTC.

This CDR3 is CASSLGTAVLKLFF. The CDR3 coding sequence is TGTGCCAGCAGTTTAGGGACAGCCGTATTGAAACTGTTTTTT. J is TRBJ1-4 and V is TRBV28; 7 bases fit TRBD1. V trimming: 2 bases; J trimming: 11 bases; junction bases outside the gene matches: 8. CDR1 and CDR2 (germline): MDHEN, SYDVKM. The CDR3 has 14 amino acids.

This rearrangement joins TRBV5-1 to TRBJ1-6; perhaps TRBD1 as D (5 bases). V lost 0 bases and J 5 bases, leaving 9 bases between the germline ends. This CDR3 has 15 amino acids. Germline CDR1 SGHRS, CDR2 YFSETQ. The CDR3 bases are TGCGCCAGCAGCTTGGCGCAGGGAAATAATTCACCCCTCCACTTT. Translated, it gives CASSLAQGNNSPLHF.

The chain couples TRBV2 to TRBJ2-5; 8 nucleotides agree with TRBD2. After removal of 6 bases from V and 4 bases from J, the junction contained 13 bases not matched to a gene. Germline CDR1 and CDR2: SNHLY and FYNNEI. This CDR3 is 16 amino acids long. CDR3 nucleotides: TGTGCCAGCAGGCACCGGGACTTCCGGGGGGGAGAGACCCAGTACTTC. The encoded protein is CASRHRDFRGGETQYF. The variable domain in full, completed from reference TRBV2 and TRBJ2-5, reads EPEVTQTPSHQVTQMGQEVILRCVPISNHLYFYWYRQILGQKVEFLVSFYNNEISEKSEIFDDQFSVERPDGSNFTLKIRSTKLEDSAMYFCASRHRDFRGGETQYFGPGTRLLVL.

The chain couples TRBV24-1 to TRBJ2-1; TRBD1 agrees at 7 bases. Germline trimming cut 3 bases from V and 7 bases from J; bases unmatched to any gene: 5. Germline assignment: CDR1 KGHDR and CDR2 SFDVKD. The CDR3 consists of 14 residues. In DNA, the CDR3 is TGTGCCACCAGTGATCTAGACAGGGCGAATGAGCAGTTCTTC. Translated: CATSDLDRANEQFF.

A few counts support this clone. The rearrangement joins TRBV28 to TRBJ2-3; 7 positions match TRBD2. The CDR3 is 14 residues long. From germline, CDR1 is MDHEN and CDR2 SYDVKM. The V and J ends lost 6 bases and 4 bases, in that order; junction bases with no gene match: 7. The CDR3 bases are TGTGCCAGCAGGAGCGGGACGGTCTCAGATACGCAGTATTTT. This codes for CASRSGTVSDTQYF.

This sequence joins TRBV7-2 and TRBJ1-1; 7 bases are a match to TRBD1. Germline-derived CDR1 and CDR2 are SGHTA and FQGNSA. CDR3 length equals 14 residues. The V segment lost 4 bases and the J segment 1 base; nucleotides outside the gene matches: 3. The CDR3 is CASSYYRGNTEAFF. The CDR3 DNA follows: TGTGCCAGCAGCTACTACAGGGGGAACACTGAAGCTTTCTTT.

The rearrangement joins TRBV6-5 to TRBJ2-3, with D possibly being TRBD2 (5 bases). The V end was cut by 10 bases, the J end by 4 bases, with 9 bases between. The CDR3 has 11 residues. Germline CDR1 reads MNHEY; CDR2 reads SVGAGI. DNA for the CDR3: TGTGCCATCCGGGGTGCAGATACGCAGTATTTT. Amino acids: CAIRGADTQYF.

J is TRBJ2-4 and V is TRBV6-5; D possibly corresponds to TRBD1 (6 bases). Per germline, CDR1 MNHEY and CDR2 SVGAGI. Trimming cost V 8 bases and J 8 bases, with 13 bases left between them. The CDR3 contains 12 residues. The chain's CDR3 is CASSQGRDIQYF. CDR3 DNA: TGTGCCAGCTCTCAGGGGCGGGACATTCAGTACTTC.

The rearrangement links TRBV30 to TRBJ1-2, with 7 bases identical to TRBD1. The germline CDR1 and CDR2 sequences are GTSNPN and SVGIG (reference sequence). This CDR3 region has 13 residues. The V and J ends lost 7 bases and 0 bases, in that order; junction bases with no gene match: 5. CDR3 loop: CASTGTANYGYTF. DNA of the CDR3: TGTGCCTCGACCGGGACAGCTAACTATGGCTACACCTTC.

This chain's CDR3 is CAWIRANGAYEQYF. As DNA, the CDR3 is TGTGCCTGGATTCGGGCCAATGGGGCTTACGAGCAGTACTTC. This chain uses TRBV30 with TRBJ2-7; D possibly corresponds to TRBD1 (5 bases). The V gene's germline CDR1 is GTSNPN and CDR2 SVGIG (reference sequence). The CDR3 consists of 14 residues. Deletions cut 4 bases from V and 4 bases from J, with 17 bases between.

The CDR3 DNA reads TGTGCCAGCAGCGTAGGAGAAGGGGCCCGTCTCATTTCGCCTGGGGCCAACGTCCTGACTTTC. Translating gives CASSVGEGARLISPGANVLTF. The chain joins TRBV9 to TRBJ2-6; possible D gene TRBD1, 5 bases. V lost 0 bases, J lost 2 bases, and 24 bases lay in between. Germline CDR1 is SGDLS and CDR2 is YYNGEE. CDR3 length equals 21 residues.

The DNA for the CDR3 is TGTGCCAGCAGTTGGCGGAGTTTTGCTGAAGCTTTCTTT. The encoded protein is CASSWRSFAEAFF. This chain uses TRBV6-2 or TRBV6-3 with TRBJ1-1; D is uncertain. The V end was cut by 4 bases, the J end by 6 bases, with 12 bases between. This CDR3 is 13 amino acids long. Germline V gene data show CDR1 as MNHEY and CDR2 as SVGEGT.

The rearrangement joins TRBV4-1 to TRBJ2-2; no clear D gene. The germline V gene encodes CDR1 MGHRA and CDR2 YSYEKL. V dropped 1 base and J dropped 6 bases, with 12 bases sitting between them. The CDR3 contains 15 residues. CDR3 in amino acids: CASSQVERGAGELFF. CDR3 bases: TGCGCCAGCAGCCAAGTGGAGCGCGGAGCCGGGGAGCTGTTTTTT.

The chain employs TRBV7-9 and TRBJ2-3, with a weak D call TRBD2 (6 bases). The germline V gene has CDR1 SEHNR and CDR2 FQNEAQ (reference sequence). The CDR3 totals 14 residues. V was pared by 1 base and J by 4 bases, with 9 bases between. The CDR3 coding sequence is TGTGCCAGCAGCTTAGGTGCTAGCGCAGATACGCAGTATTTT. Translating gives CASSLGASADTQYF. The entire variable domain, with the rest obtained from reference TRBV7-9 and TRBJ2-3, is as follows: DTGVSQNPRHKITKRGQNVTFRCDPISEHNRLYWYRQTLGQGPEFLTYFQNEAQLEKSRLLSDRFSAERPKGSFSTLEIQRTEQGDSAMYLCASSLGASADTQYFGPGTRLTVL.

This chain uses TRBV20-1 with TRBJ2-1, with 7 bases fitting TRBD2. Per the germline V gene, CDR1 is DFQATT and CDR2 is SNEGSKA (reference sequence). The CDR3 has 16 residues. With V trimmed by 3 bases and J by 5 bases, 13 bases remained unmatched. The CDR3 bases are TGCAGTGCTAGTAGTCCGCGCCTAGCGGTACACAATGAGCAGTTCTTC. Translated: CSASSPRLAVHNEQFF.

The chain joins TRBV6-2 or TRBV6-3 to TRBJ2-1; TRBD2 aligns across 8 bases. Germline V gives CDR1 MNHEY, CDR2 SVGEGT. The CDR3 extends over 17 amino acids. The trim removed 7 bases at V and 8 bases at J, leaving 19 bases unmatched. CDR3 sequence reads: CASTPIGRESGRDEQFF. The CDR3 region has the DNA TGTGCCAGCACCCCGATCGGGAGGGAGTCAGGGAGGGATGAGCAGTTCTTC.

This sequence joins TRBV28 and TRBJ2-5, with D unclear. Looked up from germline, CDR1 is MDHEN and CDR2 is SYDVKM. The V end lost 5 bases, the J end lost 5 bases, and 12 bases lay between the germline ends. This CDR3 region has 13 residues. The CDR3 reads CASSPSFAETQYF. The CDR3 DNA reads TGTGCCAGCAGTCCTTCGTTTGCGGAGACCCAGTACTTC. The whole variable domain, remainder taken from reference TRBV28 and TRBJ2-5, is DVKVTQSSRYLVKRTGEKVFLECVQDMDHENMFWYRQDPGLGLRLIYFSYDVKMKEKGDIPEGYSVSREKKERFSLILESASTNQTSMYLCASSPSFAETQYFGPGTRLLVL.

The chain is built from TRBV30 and TRBJ2-7; weak D call: TRBD2 (5 bases). CDR3 length equals 12 residues. With 2 bases removed from V and 5 bases from J, the gap between germline ends came to 10 bases. Germline CDR1 is GTSNPN and CDR2 is SVGIG (reference sequence). The CDR3 DNA follows: TGTGCCTGGAGTTCTAGCCCCCACGAGCAGTACTTC. Its protein is CAWSSSPHEQYF.

The V gene is TRBV19, the J gene TRBJ1-5; D perhaps matches TRBD1 (6 bases). The CDR3 runs to 14 residues. With 5 bases removed from V and 1 base from J, the gap between germline ends came to 9 bases. Germline loops: CDR1 LNHDA, CDR2 SQIVND (reference sequence). This CDR3 reads CASSLQGSNQPQHF. The CDR3 DNA reads as TGTGCCAGTAGTCTCCAGGGGAGCAATCAGCCCCAGCATTTT. Full variable domain (rest looked up from reference TRBV19 and TRBJ1-5): DGGITQSPKYLFRKEGQNVTLSCEQNLNHDAMYWYRQDPGQGLRLIYYSQIVNDFQKGDIAEGYSVSREKKESFPLTVTSAQKNPTAFYLCASSLQGSNQPQHFGDGTRLSIL.

This chain connects TRBV5-1 to TRBJ2-3, with 10 bases lining up with TRBD1. Unmatched junction bases numbered 6, after V lost 1 base and J lost 4 bases. There are 16 residues in the CDR3. Germline V gene data show CDR1 as SGHRS and CDR2 as YFSETQ. The CDR3 reads CASSLWTGGSADTQYF. CDR3 coding DNA: TGCGCCAGCAGCTTGTGGACAGGGGGTTCGGCAGATACGCAGTATTTT.